This entry lists 18 T cell receptor beta chains sequenced from one sample in a study of T cells in Graves' hyperthyroidism and ophthalmopathy. TCR beta CDR3 regions were amplified from RNA. Researchers ran a first-round RT-PCR on the TCR CDR3 using the HTBI primer set. Each CDR3 protein gets one entry after TCRdb re-called the multiplex PCR reads with MiXCR. The repertoire holds about 280,000 distinct CDR3 sequences, with 25% to 30% as singletons. Specimen: blood. Receptors originate from a middle-aged man with Graves' hyperthyroidism that later progressed to Graves' ophthalmopathy.

This clonotype has only a few counts. This rearrangement joins TRBV30 to TRBJ2-3, with 9 bases matching TRBD2. Losses at the gene ends were 0 bases for V and 5 bases for J; bases not matched to a gene: 3. Germline V gene sequence: CDR1 GTSNPN, CDR2 SVGIG (reference sequence). CDR3 length equals 14 residues. In nucleotides, the CDR3 is TGTGCCTGGAGTGTCAGCGGGAGGAGAGATACGCAGTATTTT. Its translation is CAWSVSGRRDTQYF. Full variable domain (outside the CDR3, taken from reference TRBV30 and TRBJ2-3): SQTIHQWPATLVQPVGSPLSLECTVEGTSNPNLYWYRQAAGRGLQLLFYSVGIGQISSEVPQNLSASRPQDRQFILSSKKLLLSDSGFYLCAWSVSGRRDTQYFGPGTRLTVL.

This clonotype was seen repeatedly, ten times or more. This rearrangement joins TRBV20-1 to TRBJ1-3; D unclear. The CDR3 is 14 amino acids. The V gene lost 0 bases and the J gene lost 1 base, with 7 bases spanning the gap. The V gene's germline CDR1 is DFQATT and CDR2 SNEGSKA (reference sequence). The CDR3, as DNA: TGCAGTGCTAGAGACCCCCGATCTGGAAACACCATATATTTT. Translated, it gives CSARDPRSGNTIYF.

The chain carries TRBV10-3 and TRBJ1-5; D might be TRBD1 (5 bases). There are 14 residues in the CDR3. V lost 6 bases and J 1 base, leaving 10 bases between the germline ends. CDR1 ENHRY and CDR2 SYGVKD come from the germline V gene. CDR3 nucleotide sequence: TGTGCCATCAGCCGGGACCTGAGCAATCAGCCCCAGCATTTT. Protein: CAISRDLSNQPQHF.

This clonotype was seen ten or more times. V usage is TRBV28 and J usage is TRBJ2-7; D uncertain. Trimming left V 5 bases short and J 3 bases short, with 2 bases between. The CDR3 is 10 residues long. Germline lookup yields CDR1 MDHEN and CDR2 SYDVKM. CDR3 nucleotide sequence: TGTGCCAGCAGTGGCTACGAGCAGTACTTC. This gives the protein CASSGYEQYF. Full variable domain (remainder filled in from reference TRBV28 and TRBJ2-7): DVKVTQSSRYLVKRTGEKVFLECVQDMDHENMFWYRQDPGLGLRLIYFSYDVKMKEKGDIPEGYSVSREKKERFSLILESASTNQTSMYLCASSGYEQYFGPGTRLTVT.

This clonotype was detected ten times or more. The rearrangement joins TRBV14 to TRBJ1-2; the D gene is possibly TRBD1 (6 bases). The CDR3 totals 14 residues. The ends were cut back, 4 bases at V and 4 bases at J, with 13 bases in the middle. Per the germline V gene, CDR1 is SGHDN and CDR2 is FVKESK. The CDR3 nucleotides read TGTGCCAGCAGCCCTACGGGACACGGCTATGGCTACACCTTC. Its translation is CASSPTGHGYGYTF.

V usage is TRBV27 and J usage is TRBJ1-1; D might be TRBD1 (5 bases). V lost 2 bases to trimming and J lost 4 bases, with 11 bases between them. CDR3 size: 14 residues. Germline CDR1 and CDR2: MNHEY and SMNVEV (reference sequence). The CDR3 here is CASSLVGVGTEAFF. In DNA form, the CDR3 reads TGTGCCAGCAGTTTAGTGGGGGTAGGCACTGAAGCTTTCTTT.

The chain uses TRBV28 and TRBJ1-1; 10 bases are shared with TRBD1. Germline V gives CDR1 MDHEN, CDR2 SYDVKM. The length of the CDR3 is 16 residues. V shed 6 bases, J shed 3 bases, and the junction held 10 bases outside the gene matches. CDR3 in amino acids: CASSQDRDRGDTEAFF. For the CDR3, the DNA is TGTGCCAGCAGCCAAGATAGGGACAGGGGAGACACTGAAGCTTTCTTT.

This clonotype was seen repeatedly, ten times or more. The rearrangement links TRBV7-8 to TRBJ1-5; 7 positions agree with TRBD1. CDR3 length: 15 amino acids. V dropped 5 bases and J dropped 2; count of bases not matched to a gene: 6. The germline CDR1 and CDR2 sequences are SGHVS and FQNEAQ. This CDR3 reads CASSPPGQGNQPQHF. The CDR3 DNA is TGTGCCAGCAGCCCCCCCGGACAGGGCAATCAGCCCCAGCATTTT.

This clonotype showed up many times. The chain employs TRBV19 and TRBJ2-7; D remains unclear. The germline V gene encodes CDR1 LNHDA and CDR2 SQIVND (reference sequence). Trimming left V 6 bases short and J 1 base short, with 7 bases between. The CDR3 has 12 residues. DNA for the CDR3: TGTGCCAGTAGGGGTGTTTCCTACGAGCAGTACTTC. Translating it yields CASRGVSYEQYF.

This clonotype appeared many times. The J gene is TRBJ2-7, the V gene TRBV6-1; 7 bases fit TRBD1. The V gene's germline CDR1 is MNHNS and CDR2 SASEGT. CDR3 length: 13 residues. J gave up 4 bases and V 4 bases, and 4 bases lay outside the gene matches. For the CDR3, the DNA is TGTGCCAGCAGTGGACAGGGAAAATACGAGCAGTACTTC. Translation: CASSGQGKYEQYF.

This clonotype was seen ten or more times. The chain uses TRBV29-1 and TRBJ2-7; D tentatively reads TRBD1 or TRBD2 (6 bases each). The CDR3 is 13 residues long. CDR1 SQVTM and CDR2 ANQGSEA come from the germline V gene. V lost 3 bases and J lost 2, with 11 bases in between. The CDR3 is CSVDGGTTYEQYF. CDR3 DNA sequence: TGCAGCGTTGACGGGGGCACCACCTACGAGCAGTACTTC.

This clonotype was picked up many times. CDR3 loop: CASTATPSGIGSGYTF. CDR3 coding DNA: TGTGCCAGCACCGCAACCCCGAGCGGCATTGGTTCGGGCTACACCTTC. The chain carries TRBV7-3 and TRBJ1-2; D is unresolved. Germline V gives CDR1 SGHTA, CDR2 FQGTGA. The CDR3 spans 16 residues. Trimming pared 7 bases from V and 8 bases from J, leaving 26 bases between.

The table lists this clonotype with many counts. The chain couples TRBV6-2 or TRBV6-3 to TRBJ1-1; TRBD1 aligns across 8 bases. The CDR3 is 16 amino acids. The germline gives CDR1 MNHEY, CDR2 SVGEGT. Losses at the gene ends were 0 bases for V and 5 bases for J; bases not matched to a gene: 8. The CDR3 spells CASSYSMDREGTEAFF. The CDR3 region has the DNA TGTGCCAGCAGTTACTCGATGGACAGGGAGGGGACTGAAGCTTTCTTT.

On this clonotype itself: One end of the junction does not line up with germline, which may come from a read error. V gene TRBV20-1 combines with J gene TRBJ2-5; D unresolved. Germline CDR1 is DFQATT and CDR2 is SNEGSKA (reference sequence). The CDR3 is 12 residues long. In nucleotides, the CDR3 is TGCAGTGTATTGTATCATGGAGAGGCCCAGTACTTC. The encoded protein is CSVLYHGEAQYF.

This clonotype was seen repeatedly, ten times or more. CDR3 nucleotide sequence: TGTGCCACCAGCAGAGAAAAGGGTTGGAACACTGAAGCTTTCTTT. As protein: CATSREKGWNTEAFF. The chain joins TRBV15 to TRBJ1-1, with unresolved D. Deletions cut 0 bases from V and 1 base from J, with 9 bases between. The CDR3 contains 15 residues. The germline V gene has CDR1 LNHNV and CDR2 YYDKDF (reference sequence).

The chain combines TRBV6-5 with TRBJ1-2; no clear D gene. CDR1 is MNHEY, CDR2 SVGAGI, per germline. V lost 0 bases and J 4 bases, leaving 9 bases between the germline ends. This CDR3 is 14 amino acids long. CDR3 in DNA: TGTGCCAGCAGTTACTCATCCCGGCGCTATGGCTACACCTTC. Translation: CASSYSSRRYGYTF.

This clonotype occurred many times. The chain has TRBV19 and TRBJ1-5; possibly TRBD1 for D (6 bases). V lost 10 bases and J lost 6, with 19 bases in between. This CDR3 is built from 14 residues. In germline, CDR1 is LNHDA, CDR2 SQIVND (reference sequence). The CDR3: CATGRWGGRQPQHF. DNA of the CDR3: TGTGCCACCGGGCGGTGGGGGGGCCGTCAGCCCCAGCATTTT.

This clonotype occurred many times. V and J are TRBV12-3 or TRBV12-4 and TRBJ2-7; 7 nucleotides match TRBD2. CDR3 size: 15 residues. Unmatched junction bases numbered 10, after V lost 5 bases and J lost 3 bases. The CDR3 region is CASSPPWERDYEQYF. For the CDR3, the DNA is TGTGCCAGCAGTCCGCCCTGGGAGCGGGACTACGAGCAGTACTTC.